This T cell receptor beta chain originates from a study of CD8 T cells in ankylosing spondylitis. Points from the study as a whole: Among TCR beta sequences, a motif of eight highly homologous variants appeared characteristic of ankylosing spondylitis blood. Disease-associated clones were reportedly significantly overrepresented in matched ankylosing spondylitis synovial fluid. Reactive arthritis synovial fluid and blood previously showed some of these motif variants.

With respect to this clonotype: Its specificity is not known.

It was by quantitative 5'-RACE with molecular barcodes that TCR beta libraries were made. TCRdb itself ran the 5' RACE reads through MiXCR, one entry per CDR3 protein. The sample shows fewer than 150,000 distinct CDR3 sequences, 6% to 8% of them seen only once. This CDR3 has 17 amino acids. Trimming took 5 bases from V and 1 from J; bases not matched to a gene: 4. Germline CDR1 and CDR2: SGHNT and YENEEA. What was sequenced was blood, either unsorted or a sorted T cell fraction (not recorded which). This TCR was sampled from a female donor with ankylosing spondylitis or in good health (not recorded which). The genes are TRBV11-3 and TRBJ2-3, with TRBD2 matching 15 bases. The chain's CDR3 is CASSPGLAGGGTDTQYF. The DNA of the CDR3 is TGTGCCAGCAGCCCGGGACTAGCGGGGGGAGGCACAGATACGCAGTATTTT.